This note documents a single T cell receptor beta chain sequence. CDR1 SGHTA and CDR2 FQGNSA come from the germline V gene. Trimming took 2 bases from V and 2 from J; bases not matched to a gene: 5. This CDR3 has 15 residues. The data derive from a study of shared clonotypes between healthy human individuals. Sequenced by immunoSEQ multiplex PCR; TCRdb stores in-frame clones only, minus some. The data contain about 480,000 clones, over 60% of them singletons. The chain has TRBV7-2 and TRBJ2-7; 8 bases map to TRBD2. The origin of this receptor is a woman in her thirties or forties in good health. Some clones in this sample may be carry-over from other donors' samples. Sequences were obtained from PBMCs. CDR3 DNA: TGTGCCAGCAGCTTATTAGTAGCGGGGACCTACGAGCAGTACTTC. Encoded protein: CASSLLVAGTYEQYF. The variable domain in full, completed from reference TRBV7-2 and TRBJ2-7, reads GAGVSQSPSNKVTEKGKDVELRCDPISGHTALYWYRQSLGQGLEFLIYFQGNSAPDKSGLPSDRFSAERTGGSVSTLTIQRTQQEDSAVYLCASSLLVAGTYEQYFGPGTRLTVT.